This T cell receptor (beta chain) was recovered during a study of CD8+ T cells in alopecia areata. Across the whole study: Tofacitinib administration to treated patients was oral, at 5 to 10 mg twice daily.

In each case, RNA was isolated and then reverse transcribed into cDNA as the sequencing template. TCRdb's copy holds only in-frame clones and misses some; the assay was immunoSEQ multiplex PCR. The repertoire consists of 150,000 or so clones, with over 45% occurring once and the leading ten covering more than 6.5%. Germline loops: CDR1 SQVTM, CDR2 ANQGSEA. Trimming took 1 base from V and 3 from J, leaving 10 bases between them. The CDR3 contains 13 residues. The table lists this clone with a few counts. The source of this sequence is a human donor with alopecia areata. The V gene is TRBV29-1, the J gene TRBJ2-7; D not resolved. Sequencing was performed on CD4+ T cells sorted from blood. The CDR3 DNA follows: TGCAGCGTTGAAGGCGGACGGAGCTACGAGCAGTACTTC. This codes for CSVEGGRSYEQYF.